Described below is a single T cell receptor (beta chain) sequence and its context. No antigen is known for it. These data are taken from a study of regulatory T cells in long-lasting Graves disease. Whole-study results and caveats: Favored gene segments in persistent disease were TRBV28, TRBJ1-2 and TRBJ2-5.

Trimming stripped 2 bases from V and 3 bases from J, with 8 bases between. CDR3 length: 13 amino acids. The germline V gene has CDR1 KGHSH and CDR2 LQKENI. Construction of TCR beta libraries relied on iRepertoire HTBI primers and on Arm-PCR targeting CDR3 regions. In TCRdb, the multiplex PCR reads were re-called with MiXCR into one record per CDR3 protein. The data show 310,000 or so distinct CDR3 sequences, with around a fifth seen just once and around three fifths held by the top ten. The time point was: persistent/refractory GD, antithyroid drugs over 5 years with positive TRAb. PBMC RNA was the source of the TCR library.

Material: peripheral blood mononuclear cells (PBMCs), obtained when the disease was refractory, from a patient treated with antithyroid drugs. The chain combines TRBV18 with TRBJ2-7; D remains unclear. This TCR was recovered from a female donor with Graves disease. CDR3 nucleotides: TGTGCCAGCTCACCATCCCAAGACTACGAGCAGTACTTC. Translation: CASSPSQDYEQYF.